The 2 T cell receptor beta chains below were found in one sample sequenced in a study of Ad26.COV2.S vaccination and SARS-CoV-2 variants. Clones were read by immunoSEQ multiplex PCR, and TCRdb kept only the in-frame ones, dropping some. The data show fewer than 400,000 clones, with less than 90% seen just once and 3.5% held by the top ten. As for treatment: roughly 18 received Ad26.COV2.S at low or high dose, single or two shots; roughly five received placebo; per-sample allocation not given. Sample collection was performed on day 63 after the first vaccine or placebo injection. Material: peripheral blood, obtained in a trial of Ad26.COV2.S vaccine versus placebo. All receptors come from a person aged 18-65 years who received the Ad26.COV2.S COVID-19 vaccine or a placebo.

V gene TRBV6-2 or TRBV6-3 combines with J gene TRBJ2-4, with unresolved D. Germline V gene sequence: CDR1 MNHEY, CDR2 SVGEGT. V dropped 2 bases and J dropped 0 bases, with 8 bases sitting between them. The CDR3 sequence is 15 residues long. DNA of the CDR3: TGTGCCAGCAGTTACAGTCTACTAGCCAAAAACATTCAGTACTTC. Translating gives CASSYSLLAKNIQYF.

The rearrangement joins TRBV4-1 to TRBJ1-2; 7 nucleotides agree with TRBD1. Germline lookup yields CDR1 MGHRA and CDR2 YSYEKL. This CDR3 is 16 amino acids long. Germline trimming cut 0 bases from V and 8 bases from J; bases unmatched to any gene: 12. The CDR3 loop is CASSQERQGRGVGYTF. The CDR3 region has the DNA TGCGCCAGCAGCCAAGAAAGACAGGGTCGGGGCGTAGGCTACACCTTC.